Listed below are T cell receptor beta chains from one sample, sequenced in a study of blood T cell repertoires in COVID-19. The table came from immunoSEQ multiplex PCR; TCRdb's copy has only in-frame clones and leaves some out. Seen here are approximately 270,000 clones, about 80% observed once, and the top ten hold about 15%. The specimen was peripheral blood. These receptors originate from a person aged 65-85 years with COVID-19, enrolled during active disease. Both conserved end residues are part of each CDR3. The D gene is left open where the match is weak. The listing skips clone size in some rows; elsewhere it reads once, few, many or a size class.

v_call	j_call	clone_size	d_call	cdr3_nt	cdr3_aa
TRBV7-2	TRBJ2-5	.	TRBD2	TGTGCCAGCAGCCCCCGGGGGGAGGGACAAGAGACCCAGTACTTC	CASSPRGEGQETQYF
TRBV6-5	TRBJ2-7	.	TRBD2	TGTGCCAGCAGACCCACCCGGGGGGTCGGGGAGCAGTACTTC	CASRPTRGVGEQYF
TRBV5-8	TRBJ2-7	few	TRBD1	TGTGCCAGCAGCTCGGGACAGGGGAACGACGAGCAGTACTTC	CASSSGQGNDEQYF
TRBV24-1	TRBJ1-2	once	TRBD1	TGTGCCACCAGTGATCCCGGGACAGCAACGTATGGCTACACCTTC	CATSDPGTATYGYTF
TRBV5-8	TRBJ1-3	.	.	TGTGCCAGCAGCTTGGTACGGACAGCTGGAAACACCATATATTTT	CASSLVRTAGNTIYF
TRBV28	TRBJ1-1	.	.	TGTGCCAGCAGTTTTGGCATGAACACTGAAGCTTTCTTT	CASSFGMNTEAFF
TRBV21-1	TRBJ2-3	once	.	TGTGCCGGAGCAGTATTTAGCACAGATACGCAGTATTTT	CAGAVFSTDTQYF
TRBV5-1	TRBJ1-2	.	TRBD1	TGCGCCAGCAGCTTGGGTGGGACAGGCGGCTATGGCTACACCTTC	CASSLGGTGGYGYTF
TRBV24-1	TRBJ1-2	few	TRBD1	TGTGCCACCAGTGACAGTGGGACAGTCTATGGCTACACCTTC	CATSDSGTVYGYTF
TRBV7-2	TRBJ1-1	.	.	TGTGCCAGCAGCTTAGTGGGGCTATACACTGAAGCTTTCTTT	CASSLVGLYTEAFF
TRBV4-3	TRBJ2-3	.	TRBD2	TGCGCCAGCAGCCGACTAGCGGGAGGCAGCACAGATACGCAGTATTTT	CASSRLAGGSTDTQYF
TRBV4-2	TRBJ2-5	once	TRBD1	TGTGCCAGCAGCCAACTCGACAGGGGACAAGAGGCCCAGTACTTC	CASSQLDRGQEAQYF
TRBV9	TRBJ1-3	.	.	TGTGCCAGCAGCGTAGGGGGAGTCCCGAGTCTGGACACCATATATTTT	CASSVGGVPSLDTIYF
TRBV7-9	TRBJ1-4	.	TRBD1	TGTGCCAGCAGCAGGACAGGGGGAAATGAAAAACTGTTTTTT	CASSRTGGNEKLFF
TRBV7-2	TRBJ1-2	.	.	TGTGCCAGCAGCTTAAAGACTCCGGCTCACTATGGCTACACCTTC	CASSLKTPAHYGYTF
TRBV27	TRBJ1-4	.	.	TGTGCCAGCAGTAGAGGATCTGCAGGGCCTGAAAAACTGTTTTTT	CASSRGSAGPEKLFF
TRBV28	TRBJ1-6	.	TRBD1	TGTGCCAGCAGCAGAACCAGACAGGGACCTAATTTT	CASSRTRQGPNF
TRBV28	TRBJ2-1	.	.	TGTGCCAGCAGTCCCAATACAGGGAAGGGGCAGTTCTTC	CASSPNTGKGQFF
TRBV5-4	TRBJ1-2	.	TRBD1	TGTGCCAGCAGCTTGGGAGTAGGACAGGGGTCGGACGGCTACACCTTC	CASSLGVGQGSDGYTF
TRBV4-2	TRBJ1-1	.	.	TGTGCCAGCAGCCAAGATTTAGGCGGTTCGGGCACTGAAGCTTTCTTT	CASSQDLGGSGTEAFF
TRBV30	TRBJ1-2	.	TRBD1	TGTGCCTGGAGCGAGGACAGGAACAACTATGGCTACACCTTC	CAWSEDRNNYGYTF
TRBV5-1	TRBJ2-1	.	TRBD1	TGCGCCAGCAGCTTAGTCGGACAGGGAGTCAATGAGCAGTTCTTC	CASSLVGQGVNEQFF
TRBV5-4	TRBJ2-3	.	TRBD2	TGTGCCAGCAGCTCCGGGACTAGCGGGGGGGCCCCCACAGATACGCAGTATTTT	CASSSGTSGGAPTDTQYF
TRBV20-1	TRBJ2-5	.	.	TGCAGTGCGAGAACTAGTCAGACCCAGTACTTC	CSARTSQTQYF